Below are 16 T cell receptor beta chains sequenced from a single sample in a study of human T cells and chemical hapten exposure. TCRdb reprocessed the RACE reads with MiXCR, giving one entry per CDR3 protein. The sample gives about 87,000 distinct CDR3 sequences, around 10% of which show up once; 3.6% is in the top ten. This sample's time point: pre-sensitization, week 0. Described treatment: therapeutic diphenylcyclopropenone sensitization with weekly scalp DPC. The source material was whole blood, sampled in connection with sensitization to the hapten diphenylcyclopropenone (DPC). The origin of the receptors is a woman aged 40 to 50 with alopecia areata. Some clones in this sample may be carry-over from other donors' samples.

The sample holds many counts of this clonotype. The chain links TRBV18 to TRBJ1-2; possible D gene TRBD1, 5 bases. Germline assignment: CDR1 KGHSH and CDR2 LQKENI. Trimming shortened V by 2 bases and J by 4 bases, and 17 bases separated the two germline ends. There are 16 residues in the CDR3. CDR3 DNA sequence: TGTGCCAGCTCACCAAGCTCGGTCGGGGGTAGCTATGGCTACACCTTC. Protein sequence: CASSPSSVGGSYGYTF.

Turning to this clonotype: A much larger clone is a single base away; this may be a read error. This sequence joins TRBV9 and TRBJ1-5; no firm D call. CDR3 size: 14 residues. V was shortened by 0 bases and J by 0 bases, with 4 bases between the two germline ends. Germline V gene lookup returns CDR1 SGDLS and CDR2 YYNGEE. The CDR3 protein is CASSVGGSNQPQHF. DNA for the CDR3: TGTGCCAGCAGCGTAGGAGGTAGCAATCAGCCCCAGCATTTT. Looking up the rest from reference TRBV9 and TRBJ1-5 gives the full variable domain: DSGVTQTPKHLITATGQRVTLRCSPRSGDLSVYWYQQSLDQGLQFLIQYYNGEERAKGNILERFSAQQFPDLHSELNLSSLELGDSALYFCASSVGGSNQPQHFGDGTRLSIL.

The V call is TRBV12-3 or TRBV12-4, the J call TRBJ2-3; 8 nucleotides line up with TRBD2. There are 15 residues in the CDR3. Trimming cost V 7 bases and J 2 bases; bases outside gene matches: 8. The CDR3 protein is CASKEREFPTDTQYF. The DNA of the CDR3 is TGTGCCAGCAAAGAGCGGGAGTTCCCCACAGATACGCAGTATTTT.

This clonotype was picked up many times. This chain connects TRBV7-9 to TRBJ1-1; D ambiguous. V shed 1 base and J shed 10 bases, with 13 bases lying between them. The CDR3 covers 13 residues. Germline loops: CDR1 SEHNR, CDR2 FQNEAQ (reference sequence). In DNA form, the CDR3 reads TGTGCCAGCAGCTTAGTAGTCAAAAAAGGAGCTTTCTTT. Translation: CASSLVVKKGAFF.

This clonotype appeared a few times. This chain connects TRBV2 to TRBJ1-1, with D perhaps TRBD1 (5 bases). V was cut by 3 bases and J by 4 bases, with 9 bases left in between. The CDR3 is 13 amino acids. The germline V gene has CDR1 SNHLY and CDR2 FYNNEI. The CDR3 DNA reads as TGTGCCAGCAGTGACAGGGAGAGCACTGAAGCTTTCTTT. The encoded protein is CASSDRESTEAFF.

This sequence joins TRBV6-5 and TRBJ2-2; the D call may be TRBD1 or TRBD2 (5 bases each). The CDR3 sequence is 15 residues long. Germline CDR1 and CDR2: MNHEY and SVGAGI. Between the trimmed V and J ends, which lost 5 bases and 9 bases, there was a span of 19 bases. CDR3 sequence reads: CASSVGASLSWELFF. The CDR3 nucleotides read TGTGCCAGCAGTGTCGGGGCTAGCCTTAGTTGGGAGCTGTTTTTT.

In its sample, this clonotype was seen many times. This chain connects TRBV6-2 or TRBV6-3 to TRBJ2-3, with D possibly TRBD1 on 6 matching bases. Germline V CDR1 and CDR2: MNHEY, SVGEGT. The CDR3 runs 13 residues. Trimming cost V 6 bases and J 0 bases, with 7 bases left between them. The CDR3 sequence is CASRQGSTDTQYF. In DNA, the CDR3 is TGTGCCAGCAGACAGGGAAGCACAGATACGCAGTATTTT.

A word on this clonotype: Likely a read error: the CDR3 ends without its conserved phenylalanine or tryptophan. The gene calls are TRBV7-2 and TRBJ2-3; no clear D gene. Germline values: CDR1 SGHTA, CDR2 FQGNSA. The V end lost 5 bases, the J end lost 2 bases, and 5 bases lay between the germline ends. The CDR3 spans 12 residues. The CDR3 bases are TGTGCCAGCAGCCCCTACACAGATACGCAGTATTCT. Residues: CASSPYTDTQYS.

This clonotype has a count of ten or more. The J gene is TRBJ2-3, the V gene TRBV30; possible D gene TRBD2, 6 bases. The V end lost 1 base, the J end lost 4 bases, and 12 bases lay between the germline ends. The CDR3 runs 14 residues. Looked up from germline, CDR1 is GTSNPN and CDR2 is SVGIG (reference sequence). Here the CDR3 DNA reads TGTGCCTGGAGTGGGGGGGAACTTGCAGATACGCAGTATTTT. The encoded protein is CAWSGGELADTQYF.

This clonotype was seen many times. This chain connects TRBV12-3 or TRBV12-4 to TRBJ1-6, with a possible D match to TRBD1 (5 bases). The CDR3 loop spans 14 amino acids. With 5 bases removed from V and 9 bases from J, the gap between germline ends came to 14 bases. CDR3 residues: CASSDNRGLSPLHF. The CDR3 bases are TGTGCCAGCAGTGACAACCGGGGCCTTTCACCCCTCCACTTT.

CDR3 region: CSVETGGQGVRVTGELFF. The CDR3 DNA sequence: TGCAGCGTTGAAACGGGTGGCCAGGGTGTAAGAGTCACCGGGGAGCTGTTTTTT. The chain has TRBV29-1 and TRBJ2-2; weak D call: TRBD1 (5 bases). With 2 bases removed from V and 4 bases from J, the gap between germline ends came to 23 bases. Germline lookup yields CDR1 SQVTM and CDR2 ANQGSEA. The CDR3 is 18 amino acids.

This clonotype was counted between two and nine times. The J gene is TRBJ1-3, the V gene TRBV6-6, with D possibly being TRBD1 (5 bases). Deletions cut 3 bases from V and 4 bases from J, with 10 bases between. Germline CDR1 is MNHNY and CDR2 is SVGAGI (reference sequence). There are 14 residues in the CDR3. The CDR3 coding sequence is TGTGCCAGCAGTTATTTGACAGCAGGAAACACCATATATTTT. This sequence encodes CASSYLTAGNTIYF.

This clonotype was observed a few times. The genes are TRBV13 and TRBJ1-2; 7 nucleotides line up with TRBD1. Per the germline V gene, CDR1 is PRHDT and CDR2 is FYEKMQ (reference sequence). With 5 bases clipped from V and 1 base from J, the junction kept 7 bases outside the gene matches. The CDR3 runs 15 residues. CDR3 loop: CASSPGDRRNYGYTF. The CDR3 DNA sequence: TGTGCCAGCAGCCCGGGGGACAGACGTAACTATGGCTACACCTTC.

In its sample, this clonotype was seen a few times. This sequence joins TRBV9 and TRBJ2-1; TRBD2 matches at 16 bases. Losses at the gene ends were 3 bases for V and 8 bases for J; bases not matched to a gene: 8. This CDR3 is built from 17 residues. Germline lookup yields CDR1 SGDLS and CDR2 YYNGEE. CDR3 sequence (DNA): TGTGCCAGCAGCGCCGGGACTAGCGGGGGGGCCAGGTATGAGCAGTTCTTC. It translates to CASSAGTSGGARYEQFF.

The table lists this clonotype with many counts. This sequence joins TRBV24-1 and TRBJ2-3; 7 bases match TRBD2. The CDR3 length is 16 residues. Trimming took 5 bases from V and 3 from J; bases not matched to a gene: 10. Germline CDR1 is KGHDR and CDR2 is SFDVKD. CDR3 DNA: TGTGCCACCAGTGCACGGGGGGAGAAGGGAACAGATACGCAGTATTTT. Translated: CATSARGEKGTDTQYF.

V is TRBV29-1 and J is TRBJ2-4, with D tentatively TRBD2 (5 bases). The CDR3 runs to 14 residues. The V gene's germline CDR1 is SQVTM and CDR2 ANQGSEA. The V gene lost 5 bases and the J gene lost 7 bases, with 18 bases spanning the gap. The CDR3 reads CSVNRGTLGNIQYF. The CDR3 DNA reads TGCAGCGTTAATCGGGGTACCTTAGGGAACATTCAGTACTTC. The variable domain in full, with the rest retrieved from reference TRBV29-1 and TRBJ2-4, is SAVISQKPSRDICQRGTSLTIQCQVDSQVTMMFWYRQQPGQSLTLIATANQGSEATYESGFVIDKFPISRPNLTFSTLTVSNMSPEDSSIYLCSVNRGTLGNIQYFGAGTRLSVL.